The clone carrying this TCR beta chain was observed many times. What it binds is unknown. Time point in this sample: sample taken at primary tumor resection. The donors comprised about 69 untreated early-stage non-small cell lung cancer patients. Tumor, nontumor lung or frozen PBMC supplied whole RNA that was sequenced unsorted. The data belong to a study of spatial heterogeneity in lung cancer. In the study overall: Strong correlation linked TCR transcript counts in tumor regions to a T cell module score derived from matched bulk RNA-seq.

The library protocol tagged each TCR cDNA with a unique molecular identifier. TCRdb reanalysed the 5' RACE reads using MiXCR and keeps one entry per CDR3 protein. The data show around 95,000 distinct CDR3 sequences, roughly 4.5% seen once. This CDR3 comprises 14 residues. Between the trimmed V and J ends, which lost 3 bases and 5 bases, there was a span of 13 bases. In germline, CDR1 is ENHRY, CDR2 SYGVKD. Study conclusions and caveats: Tumor mutation count correlated with how many alpha and beta TCRs expanded intratumorally.

This TCR came from a male donor with early-stage non-small cell lung cancer. This chain connects TRBV10-3 to TRBJ2-5; D ambiguous. The input for sequencing was lung tumor tissue, taken at surgery. CDR3 region: CAISEPSTPETQYF. CDR3 in DNA: TGTGCCATCAGTGAACCCTCGACCCCGGAGACCCAGTACTTC.